This T cell receptor beta chain was sequenced during a study of cytomegalovirus exposure and HLA in healthy donors. Study-level points and caveats: The sole available immune exposure information was CMV serostatus. Researchers reported from a later analysis that most CMV-associated TCR beta chains appeared HLA-restricted. The study assumed roughly uniform donor sequencing depth for presence/absence analyses.

This CDR3 has 16 amino acids. CDR1 is SGHDN and CDR2 is FVKESK in the germline V gene. Trimming pared 4 bases from V and 5 bases from J, leaving 20 bases between. About this clone itself: The antigen remains unidentified.

With 60 Vbeta and 13 Jbeta primers, the PCR was carried out. Sequencing used immunoSEQ multiplex PCR; TCRdb keeps in-frame clones, though not all of them. The sample consists of some 62,000 clones, around 87% of them appearing once. This TCR was sampled from a young man in good health and CMV-seronegative. The chain combines TRBV14 with TRBJ1-2, with D perhaps matching TRBD1 (6 bases). The sequencing input was PBMCs. The CDR3 coding sequence is TGTGCCAGCAGCCTCAAGATTGGACAGCAAACTTATGGCTACACCTTC. Translated, it gives CASSLKIGQQTYGYTF.